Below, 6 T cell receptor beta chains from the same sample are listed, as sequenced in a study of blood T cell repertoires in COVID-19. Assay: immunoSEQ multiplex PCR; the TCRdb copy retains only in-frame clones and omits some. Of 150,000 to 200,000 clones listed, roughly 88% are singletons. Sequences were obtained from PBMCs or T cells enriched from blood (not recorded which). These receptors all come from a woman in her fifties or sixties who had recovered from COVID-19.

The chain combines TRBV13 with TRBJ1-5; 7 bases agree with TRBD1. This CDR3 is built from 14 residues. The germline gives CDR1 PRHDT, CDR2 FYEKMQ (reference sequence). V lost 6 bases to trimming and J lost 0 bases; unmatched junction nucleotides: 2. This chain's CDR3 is CASSTGDSNQPQHF. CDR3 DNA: TGTGCCAGCAGTACAGGGGATAGCAATCAGCCCCAGCATTTT.

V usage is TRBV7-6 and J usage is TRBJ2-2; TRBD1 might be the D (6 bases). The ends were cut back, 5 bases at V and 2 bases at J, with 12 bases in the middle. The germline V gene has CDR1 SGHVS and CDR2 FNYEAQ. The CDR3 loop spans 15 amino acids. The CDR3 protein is CASSNRTENTGELFF. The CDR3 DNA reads TGTGCCAGCAGCAATAGGACAGAAAACACCGGGGAGCTGTTTTTT.

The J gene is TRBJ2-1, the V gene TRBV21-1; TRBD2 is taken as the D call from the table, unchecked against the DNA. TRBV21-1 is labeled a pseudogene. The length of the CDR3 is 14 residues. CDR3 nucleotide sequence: TGTGCCAGCAGCAGGACTAGCGGGACTGATGAGCAGTTCTTC. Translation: CASSRTSGTDEQFF.

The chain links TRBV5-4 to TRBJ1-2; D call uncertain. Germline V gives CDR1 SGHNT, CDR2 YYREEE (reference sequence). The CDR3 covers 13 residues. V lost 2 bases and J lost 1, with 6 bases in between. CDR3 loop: CASSFPFNYGYTF. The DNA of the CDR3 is TGTGCCAGCAGCTTCCCCTTTAACTATGGCTACACCTTC.

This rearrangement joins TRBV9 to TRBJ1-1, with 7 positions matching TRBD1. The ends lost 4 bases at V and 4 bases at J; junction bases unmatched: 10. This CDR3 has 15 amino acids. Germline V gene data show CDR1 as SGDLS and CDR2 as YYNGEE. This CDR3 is CASSTQGLRITEAFF. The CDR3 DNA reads TGTGCCAGCAGCACACAGGGGTTGAGGATCACTGAAGCTTTCTTT.

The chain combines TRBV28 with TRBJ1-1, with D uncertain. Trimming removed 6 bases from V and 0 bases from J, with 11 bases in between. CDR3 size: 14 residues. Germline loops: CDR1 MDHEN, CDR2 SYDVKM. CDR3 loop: CASRKRSMNTEAFF. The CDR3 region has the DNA TGTGCCAGCAGGAAGAGGAGTATGAACACTGAAGCTTTCTTT.